This TCR beta chain came from a study of blood T cell repertoires in COVID-19. Overall study: Nucleic acid was either cDNA or gDNA, and it came from T cells, B-cell-depleted T cells, or PBMCs.

Participants came from roughly 24 US areas, aged about 18 to 95 years. Either two negative PCRs, clearance, or symptom resolution qualified Cohort 3 donors as recovered. TCRdb's copy holds only in-frame clones and misses some; the assay was immunoSEQ multiplex PCR. Among approximately 300,000 clones listed, roughly nine tenths were seen once. The sequence was collected from a woman aged 18-35 years who had recovered from COVID-19. Sequenced: PBMCs or T cells enriched from blood (not recorded which).

The CDR3 loop is CASRSDRGRETQYF. CDR3 nucleotides: TGCGCCAGCAGGTCGGACAGGGGACGGGAGACCCAGTACTTC. The rearrangement links TRBV5-1 to TRBJ2-5, with 9 bases fitting TRBD1. V was pared by 5 bases and J by 5 bases, with 7 bases of the junction left unmatched. Looked up from germline, CDR1 is SGHRS and CDR2 is YFSETQ. This CDR3 is 14 amino acids long.